These T cell receptor beta chains were read from a single sample in a study of T-cell reconstitution after alpha-beta-depleted transplantation in children. TCRdb reanalysed the PCR reads using MiXCR and keeps one entry per CDR3 protein. Here the sample spans about 91,000 distinct CDR3 sequences, about 8% being singletons. The starting material was PBMCs from the stem cell graft donor, obtained from the stem cell graft. The receptors come from a human donor who donated a stem cell graft to a child with congenital amegakaryocytic thrombocytopenia. Each CDR3 is given with its conserved first and last residue. Fields, in order: J gene, V gene, D gene, clone size, CDR3 DNA, CDR3 protein. D genes are given only for firm matches. Clone size is stated in some rows and not others, as once, few, many or a class when expanded.

TRBJ2-7,TRBV28,.,.,TGTGCCAGCTTTGAGCGGGACAGGCGGCCCTACGAGCAGTACTTC,CASFERDRRPYEQYF
TRBJ2-7,TRBV7-8,.,.,TGTGCCAGCAGCTTATACCCGGGACCCACCTACGAGCAGTACTTC,CASSLYPGPTYEQYF
TRBJ2-3,TRBV27,.,many,TGTGCCAGCAGTTTATTGTCCTTCGGTAGCACAGATACGCAGTATTTT,CASSLLSFGSTDTQYF
TRBJ1-5,TRBV27,.,.,TGTGCCAGCAGTTTAATGGCTAGCAATCAGCCCCAGCATTTT,CASSLMASNQPQHF
TRBJ2-3,TRBV2,.,many,TGTGCCAGCGTCCTCAAAAGCGGACTTTTCACCAATACGCAGTATTTT,CASVLKSGLFTNTQYF
TRBJ2-1,TRBV24-1,TRBD2,many,TGTGCCACCAGTGATTCCGGGACTAGCGGTTACAATGAGCAGTTCTTC,CATSDSGTSGYNEQFF
TRBJ1-6,TRBV5-1,TRBD1,many,TGCGCCAGCAGCACCACGACAGGGTATTTCAATTCACCCCTCCACTTT,CASSTTTGYFNSPLHF
TRBJ1-2,TRBV4-2,.,many,TGTGCCAGCAGCACTGACAGCTATGGCTACACCTTC,CASSTDSYGYTF
TRBJ1-1,TRBV29-1,.,many,TGCAGCGGGGGGGTAACTACTGAAGCTTTCTTT,CSGGVTTEAFF
TRBJ1-1,TRBV11-2,.,.,TGTGCCAGCAGCTTAATCTCTAGCCTGGTGATCGGGGAAGCTTTCTTT,CASSLISSLVIGEAFF
TRBJ1-5,TRBV12-3/TRBV12-4,.,few,TGTGCCAGCAGTTTTGACGGAAAGCTCAATCAGCCCCAGCATTTT,CASSFDGKLNQPQHF
TRBJ2-5,TRBV9,TRBD1,many,TGTGCCAGCAGCGGACAGGGGAGAGAAGAGACCCAGTACTTC,CASSGQGREETQYF
TRBJ1-4,TRBV15,.,many,TGTGCCACCAGGTTCAGTCCCGCAACTAATGAAAAACTGTTTTTT,CATRFSPATNEKLFF
TRBJ1-1,TRBV29-1,.,many,TGCAGCGTTGAGGACACTGAAGCTTTCTTT,CSVEDTEAFF
TRBJ2-7,TRBV28,TRBD1,many,TGTGCCAGCAGACGGACAGGGGAAATCTCCACCTACGAGCAGTACTTC,CASRRTGEISTYEQYF
TRBJ1-1,TRBV29-1,.,many,TGCAGCGTTGGCCCCGAAGTCACTGAAGCTTTCTTT,CSVGPEVTEAFF
TRBJ2-1,TRBV20-1,TRBD1,many,TGCAGTGCGCGGACAGGGAACTACAATGAGCAGTTCTTC,CSARTGNYNEQFF
TRBJ2-7,TRBV7-2,.,many,TGTGCCAGCAGCTTCTTGGGGGGCGGGGCCTTCTACGAGCAGTACTTC,CASSFLGGGAFYEQYF
TRBJ2-1,TRBV5-5,.,many,TGTGCCAGCAGCTTTACAGGGTCACGCGAAGACCATGAGCAGTTCTTC,CASSFTGSREDHEQFF
TRBJ2-7,TRBV6-5,.,many,TGTGCCAGCAGTTCTGTCGGGGCAGGGGAGCAGTACTTC,CASSSVGAGEQYF